This entry lists 12 T cell receptor beta chains sequenced from one sample in a study of blood T cell repertoires in COVID-19. Clones were sequenced by immunoSEQ multiplex PCR, and TCRdb holds only the in-frame ones, with some missing. This sample has more than 50,000 clones; 80% to 95% occur once, and the top ten carry roughly 14%. Sequencing was performed on peripheral blood. All receptors derive from a human donor with active COVID-19. The donor label of this sample is uncertain.

The chain links TRBV7-2 to TRBJ2-2; TRBD1 agrees at 8 bases. Trimming took 5 bases from V and 7 from J; bases not matched to a gene: 12. CDR1 and CDR2 (germline): SGHTA, FQGNSA. This CDR3 spans 16 amino acids. The CDR3 DNA follows: TGTGCCAGCAGCCAGTTCGGACAGGGTGCGGGCGGGGAGCTGTTTTTT. This gives the protein CASSQFGQGAGGELFF.

The chain couples TRBV4-1 to TRBJ2-1; tentatively, D is TRBD1 (7 bases). The CDR3 contains 17 residues. Deletions cut 1 base from V and 7 bases from J, with 20 bases between. From germline, CDR1 is MGHRA and CDR2 YSYEKL. The CDR3 DNA is TGCGCCAGCAGCCAAGGCCTATTAAACAGGGGAGGTAATGAGCAGTTCTTC. Translating gives CASSQGLLNRGGNEQFF.

The chain joins TRBV5-4 to TRBJ2-7; D might be TRBD2 (5 bases). The CDR3 consists of 12 residues. Trimming pared 0 bases from V and 6 bases from J, leaving 7 bases between. Germline CDR1 SGHNT, CDR2 YYREEE (reference sequence). The CDR3 loop reads CASSLEGGEQYV. CDR3 bases: TGTGCCAGCAGCTTGGAAGGAGGCGAGCAGTACGTC.

This rearrangement joins TRBV19 to TRBJ1-5, with D possibly being TRBD1 (6 bases). Germline V CDR1 and CDR2: LNHDA, SQIVND (reference sequence). V lost 5 bases and J lost 0, with 11 bases in between. This CDR3 is built from 15 residues. Here the CDR3 DNA reads TGTGCCAGTAGTGCTTCAGGGGTTAGCAATCAGCCCCAGCATTTT. Its translation is CASSASGVSNQPQHF.

The CDR3 region is CASSSSGGKGTDTQYF. CDR3 in DNA: TGTGCCAGCAGCTCCTCAGGGGGCAAGGGGACAGATACGCAGTATTTT. This chain connects TRBV5-4 to TRBJ2-3; 8 nucleotides align to TRBD1. Germline CDR1 and CDR2: SGHNT and YYREEE (reference sequence). V lost 3 bases, J lost 3 bases, and 9 bases stayed unmatched. CDR3 length equals 16 residues.

The genes are TRBV27 and TRBJ1-2; 9 bases agree with TRBD1. This CDR3 region has 18 residues. V gave up 5 bases and J gave up 4 bases; unmatched junction bases: 17. The germline gives CDR1 MNHEY, CDR2 SMNVEV (reference sequence). The CDR3 coding sequence is TGTGCCAGCAGTGCCCTGGGGACAGGGATCCGTTTTGGCTATGGCTACACCTTC. Translation: CASSALGTGIRFGYGYTF.

The V and J genes are TRBV5-6 and TRBJ2-7, with D possibly TRBD1 on 5 matching bases. CDR1 and CDR2 from the germline V gene are SGHDT and YYEEEE. The CDR3 sequence is 11 residues long. V lost 4 bases, J lost 4 bases, and 6 bases lay in between. CDR3 in amino acids: CASSQGYEQYV. The DNA for the CDR3 is TGTGCCAGCAGCCAGGGATACGAGCAGTACGTC.

This clone showed up just a few times. The V and J genes are TRBV5-1 and TRBJ2-2; 7 nucleotides match TRBD1. This CDR3 comprises 17 residues. Germline trimming cut 5 bases from V and 4 bases from J; bases unmatched to any gene: 14. Germline-derived CDR1 and CDR2 are SGHRS and YFSETQ. CDR3 amino acids: CASSALTTGVGTGELFF. In DNA form, the CDR3 reads TGCGCCAGCAGTGCTCTGACCACAGGGGTTGGCACCGGGGAGCTGTTTTTT.

The chain uses TRBV18 and TRBJ1-5, with D tentatively TRBD1 (5 bases). CDR3 length: 14 amino acids. V lost 2 bases, J lost 5 bases, and 10 bases lay in between. The germline V gene has CDR1 KGHSH and CDR2 LQKENI. The CDR3 coding sequence is TGTGCCAGCTCACCAAGCAGGGTGGATCAGCCCCAGCATTTT. It codes for CASSPSRVDQPQHF.

The chain combines TRBV6-5 with TRBJ1-6; TRBD1 matches 8 bases. From germline, CDR1 is MNHEY and CDR2 SVGAGI. CDR3 length: 16 amino acids. J gave up 7 bases and V 2 bases, and 7 bases lay outside the gene matches. DNA for the CDR3: TGTGCCAGCAGTTACCTAGGACAGGGCTTAAATTCACCCCTCCACTTT. It specifies CASSYLGQGLNSPLHF.

J is TRBJ1-2 and V is TRBV7-2; TRBD1 matches 10 bases. This CDR3 region has 15 residues. V lost 5 bases and J lost 4; bases outside the gene matches: 7. The germline V gene has CDR1 SGHTA and CDR2 FQGNSA. The CDR3 DNA is TGTGCCAGCAGCCCCTTAGGGGACAGGGGCTATGGCTACACCTTC. It is translated as CASSPLGDRGYGYTF. Drawing the rest from reference TRBV7-2 and TRBJ1-2, the complete variable domain is GAGVSQSPSNKVTEKGKDVELRCDPISGHTALYWYRQSLGQGLEFLIYFQGNSAPDKSGLPSDRFSAERTGGSVSTLTIQRTQQEDSAVYLCASSPLGDRGYGYTFGSGTRLTVV.

V is TRBV7-9 and J is TRBJ2-7, with TRBD1 matching over 7 bases. With 3 bases clipped from V and 5 bases from J, the junction kept 7 bases outside the gene matches. This CDR3 is 14 amino acids long. Germline CDR1 and CDR2: SEHNR and FQNEAQ (reference sequence). CDR3 sequence reads: CASSLDRTEHEQYF. DNA for the CDR3: TGTGCCAGCAGCTTGGACAGGACGGAACACGAGCAGTACTTC.